This T cell receptor beta chain originates from a study of identical twins. CDR1 is SGHRS and CDR2 is YFSETQ in the germline V gene. Trimming removed 0 bases at V and 7 bases at J, with 11 bases between. This CDR3 spans 14 amino acids. Whole-study findings and limits: Models came in too low on out-of-frame TCR alpha sharing in monozygotic twins. Zero-insertion results could be subject to partial confounding by invariant MAIT and iNKT cells.

MiXCR was run by TCRdb on the 5' RACE reads, yielding one entry per CDR3 protein. The sample holds approximately 500,000 distinct CDR3 sequences, 13% to 15% seen once. A few counts support this clonotype. Its cognate antigen is unknown. Separately, the same data were catalogued under a study of yellow fever vaccine responses in identical twins. This second study says: Twins showed a vaccine T cell response that reportedly seemed partly convergent, partly personalized.

The sequence was collected from a woman aged 18-29 years in good health. V is TRBV5-1 and J is TRBJ2-1; D tentatively fits TRBD1 or TRBD2 (6 bases each). The source material was CD4+ T cells sorted from blood. The DNA for the CDR3 is TGCGCCAGCAGCTTGGGGGGGGCTGGGAATGAGCAGTTCTTC. Amino acid sequence: CASSLGGAGNEQFF. Full variable domain (rest looked up from reference TRBV5-1 and TRBJ2-1): KAGVTQTPRYLIKTRGQQVTLSCSPISGHRSVSWYQQTPGQGLQFLFEYFSETQRNKGNFPGRFSGRQFSNSRSEMNVSTLELGDSALYLCASSLGGAGNEQFFGPGTRLTVL.